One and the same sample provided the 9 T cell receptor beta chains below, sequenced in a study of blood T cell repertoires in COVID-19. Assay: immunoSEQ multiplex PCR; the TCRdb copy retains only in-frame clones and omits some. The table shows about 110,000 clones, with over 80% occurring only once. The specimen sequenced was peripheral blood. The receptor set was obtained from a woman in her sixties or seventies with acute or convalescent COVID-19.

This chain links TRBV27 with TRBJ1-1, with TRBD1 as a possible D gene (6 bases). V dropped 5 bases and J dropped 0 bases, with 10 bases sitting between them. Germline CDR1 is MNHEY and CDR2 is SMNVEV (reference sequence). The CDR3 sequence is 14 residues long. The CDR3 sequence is CASSRGNMNTEAFF. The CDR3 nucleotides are TGTGCCAGCAGTAGGGGGAACATGAACACTGAAGCTTTCTTT.

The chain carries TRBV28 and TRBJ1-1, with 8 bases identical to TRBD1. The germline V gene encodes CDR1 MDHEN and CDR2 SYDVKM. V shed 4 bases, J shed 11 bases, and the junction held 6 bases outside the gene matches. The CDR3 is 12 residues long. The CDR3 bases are TGTGCCAGCAGTTACCAGGGGGCGCGGGCTTTCTTT. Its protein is CASSYQGARAFF.

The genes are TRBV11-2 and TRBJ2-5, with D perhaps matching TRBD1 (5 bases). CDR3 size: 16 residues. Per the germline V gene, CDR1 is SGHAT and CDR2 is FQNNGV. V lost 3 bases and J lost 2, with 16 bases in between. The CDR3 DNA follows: TGTGCCAGCAGCTTGGCCTTGGACCGGACACAAGAGACCCAGTACTTC. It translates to CASSLALDRTQETQYF.

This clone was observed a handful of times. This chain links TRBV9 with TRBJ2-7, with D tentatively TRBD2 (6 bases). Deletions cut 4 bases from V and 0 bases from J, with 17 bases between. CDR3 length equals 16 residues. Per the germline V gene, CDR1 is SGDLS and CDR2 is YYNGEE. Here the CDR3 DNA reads TGTGCCAGCAGCCCCGCGGGGAAGGTAGACTCCTACGAGCAGTACTTC. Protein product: CASSPAGKVDSYEQYF.

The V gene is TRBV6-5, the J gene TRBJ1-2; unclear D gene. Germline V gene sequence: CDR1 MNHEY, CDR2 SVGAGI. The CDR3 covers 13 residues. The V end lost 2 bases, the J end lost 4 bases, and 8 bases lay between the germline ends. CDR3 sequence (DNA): TGTGCCAGCAGTTACCCCGAGGGCTATGGCTACACCTTC. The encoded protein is CASSYPEGYGYTF.

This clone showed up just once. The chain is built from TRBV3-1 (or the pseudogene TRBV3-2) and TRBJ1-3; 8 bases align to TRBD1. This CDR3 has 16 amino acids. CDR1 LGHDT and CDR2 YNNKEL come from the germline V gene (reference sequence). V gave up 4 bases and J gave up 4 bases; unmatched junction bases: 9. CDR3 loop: CASSPSTGGLGNTIYF. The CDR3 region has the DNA TGTGCCAGCAGCCCATCAACAGGGGGATTAGGAAACACCATATATTTT.

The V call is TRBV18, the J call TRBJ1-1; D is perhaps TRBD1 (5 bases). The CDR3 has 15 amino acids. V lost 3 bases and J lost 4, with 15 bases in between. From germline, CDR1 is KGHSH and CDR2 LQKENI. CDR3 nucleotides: TGTGCCAGCTCACCGTGGGGAGGGGAAGGCACTGAAGCTTTCTTT. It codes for CASSPWGGEGTEAFF. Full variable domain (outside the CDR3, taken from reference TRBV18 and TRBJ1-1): NAGVMQNPRHLVRRRGQEARLRCSPMKGHSHVYWYRQLPEEGLKFMVYLQKENIIDESGMPKERFSAEFPKEGPSILRIQQVVRGDSAAYFCASSPWGGEGTEAFFGQGTRLTVV.

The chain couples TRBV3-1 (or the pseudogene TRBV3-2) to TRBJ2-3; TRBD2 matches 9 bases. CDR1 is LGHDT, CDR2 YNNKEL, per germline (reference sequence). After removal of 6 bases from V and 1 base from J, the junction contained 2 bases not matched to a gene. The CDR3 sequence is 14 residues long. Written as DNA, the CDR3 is TGTGCCAGCAGTAGCGGGAGAGGCACAGATACGCAGTATTTT. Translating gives CASSSGRGTDTQYF.

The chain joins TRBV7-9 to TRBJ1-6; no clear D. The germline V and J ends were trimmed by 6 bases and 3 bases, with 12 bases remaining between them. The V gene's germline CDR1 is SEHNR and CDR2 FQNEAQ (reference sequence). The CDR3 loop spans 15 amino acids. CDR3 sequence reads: CASSGPGNYNSPLHF. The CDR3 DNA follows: TGTGCCAGCAGTGGTCCGGGGAACTATAATTCACCCCTCCACTTT.